The 16 T cell receptor beta chains listed next were all sequenced from one sample in a study of CD8+CD57+ T cells in acquired aplastic anemia. TCR beta VDJ and CDR3 profiles were obtained from a genomic DNA template. TCRdb re-called the reads through MiXCR, storing one row per CDR3 protein. The sample contains 190,000 or so distinct CDR3 sequences, around 60% of which appear only once. The sample was sorted CD4+, CD8+, or CD8+CD57+ T cells (not recorded which) from PBMCs. These receptors came from a human donor in good health.

This sequence joins TRBV2 and TRBJ2-7, with a tentative D call TRBD1 (6 bases). Trimming removed 7 bases at V and 2 bases at J, with 15 bases between. The germline CDR1 and CDR2 sequences are SNHLY and FYNNEI. This CDR3 has 14 residues. The CDR3 DNA reads as TGTGCCAGCAAGAGGACAGATCAGACCTACGAGCAGTACTTC. Its protein is CASKRTDQTYEQYF.

The chain carries TRBV7-2 and TRBJ2-7, with D unclear. This CDR3 spans 13 amino acids. V lost 5 bases to trimming and J lost 1 base, with 9 bases between them. Germline loops: CDR1 SGHTA, CDR2 FQGNSA. CDR3 nucleotide sequence: TGTGCCAGCAGCAAGGATACATCCTACGAGCAGTACTTC. It codes for CASSKDTSYEQYF.

V is TRBV29-1 and J is TRBJ2-7; possibly TRBD2 for D (5 bases). This CDR3 has 12 amino acids. V was shortened by 5 bases and J by 0 bases, with 8 bases between the two germline ends. In germline, CDR1 is SQVTM, CDR2 ANQGSEA. The CDR3 DNA reads TGCAGCGTTCAAGGGAGCTCCTACGAGCAGTACTTC. This sequence encodes CSVQGSSYEQYF.

The chain couples TRBV10-2 to TRBJ2-7; weak D call: TRBD1 (6 bases). CDR1 WSHSY and CDR2 SAAADI come from the germline V gene. The CDR3 spans 13 residues. The V and J ends lost 6 bases and 2 bases respectively, with 11 bases between them. In DNA, the CDR3 is TGCGCCAGCAGAGGACAGAAGACCTACGAGCAGTACTTC. This encodes CASRGQKTYEQYF.

This clonotype was seen more than once but under ten times. J is TRBJ1-1 and V is TRBV20-1; 9 bases fit TRBD1. The CDR3 sequence is 13 residues long. Germline V gives CDR1 DFQATT, CDR2 SNEGSKA (reference sequence). The ends lost 6 bases at V and 8 bases at J; junction bases unmatched: 10. In DNA form, the CDR3 reads TGCAGTGCAAACGGACAGGGGAGGTCCGAAGCTTTCTTT. As protein: CSANGQGRSEAFF.

The rearrangement joins TRBV29-1 to TRBJ2-1, with no clear D. In germline, CDR1 is SQVTM, CDR2 ANQGSEA. V lost 4 bases and J 3 bases, leaving 7 bases between the germline ends. This CDR3 contains 12 residues. This CDR3 is CSVAPDYNEQFF. For the CDR3, the DNA is TGCAGCGTTGCCCCAGACTACAATGAGCAGTTCTTC.

The chain links TRBV3-1 to TRBJ2-1; 9 bases match TRBD1. The CDR3 spans 16 residues. Germline-derived CDR1 and CDR2 are LGHDT and YNNKEL (reference sequence). V dropped 0 bases and J dropped 8; count of bases not matched to a gene: 8. The CDR3 here is CASSQDPGQGFHEQFF. CDR3 in DNA: TGTGCCAGCAGCCAAGACCCGGGACAGGGATTTCATGAGCAGTTCTTC.

Comments on this clonotype: An end of the junction does not agree with germline; a read error may underlie this. This chain connects TRBV5-1 to TRBJ2-3; 13 bases are a match to TRBD2. The CDR3 runs 15 residues. Germline loops: CDR1 SGHRS, CDR2 YFSETQ. The CDR3 spells CASTLGLAGSDTQYF. As DNA, the CDR3 is TGCGCCAGCACCTTGGGACTAGCGGGGTCAGATACGCAGTATTTT.

V is TRBV9 and J is TRBJ1-1; D remains ambiguous. Per germline, CDR1 SGDLS and CDR2 YYNGEE. This CDR3 comprises 14 residues. With 4 bases removed from V and 4 bases from J, the gap between germline ends came to 14 bases. The CDR3 DNA sequence: TGTGCCAGCAGCTCAGAGGGTTGGGGCACTGAAGCTTTCTTT. Its protein product is CASSSEGWGTEAFF.

Concerning this clonotype: Possible read error: a much larger clone is one base away. CDR3 sequence (DNA): TGTGCCAGCGGCTTCGGGGGGGGCAAAGATACGCAGTATTTT. Protein sequence: CASGFGGGKDTQYF. The chain has TRBV7-9 and TRBJ2-3; TRBD2 aligns across 8 bases. The CDR3 runs to 14 residues. Germline loops: CDR1 SEHNR, CDR2 FQNEAQ (reference sequence).

V usage is TRBV7-8 and J usage is TRBJ1-1, with D unclear. Trimming stripped 4 bases from V and 4 bases from J, with 13 bases between. The germline V gene has CDR1 SGHVS and CDR2 FQNEAQ. The CDR3 sequence is 14 residues long. The chain's CDR3 is CASSSPGSGTEAFF. The DNA for the CDR3 is TGTGCCAGCAGCTCCCCGGGGTCAGGCACTGAAGCTTTCTTT.

This chain connects TRBV2 to TRBJ2-5, with 8 bases matching TRBD2. The CDR3 contains 15 residues. V trimming: 5 bases; J trimming: 4 bases; junction bases outside the gene matches: 9. Germline CDR1 SNHLY, CDR2 FYNNEI. The CDR3 DNA follows: TGTGCCAGCAGTCGGGAGGGGACCATGGGAGAGACCCAGTACTTC. Protein: CASSREGTMGETQYF.

The chain recombines TRBV20-1 with TRBJ2-7; no definite D call. Germline CDR1 DFQATT, CDR2 SNEGSKA (reference sequence). Trimming took 3 bases from V and 3 from J, leaving 6 bases between them. This CDR3 contains 11 residues. CDR3 region: CSARRNYEQYF. CDR3 sequence (DNA): TGCAGTGCTAGGAGGAACTACGAGCAGTACTTC.

This clonotype has at least ten counts. The chain is built from TRBV6-5 and TRBJ2-7; 12 bases map to TRBD1. From germline, CDR1 is MNHEY and CDR2 SVGAGI. This CDR3 spans 15 amino acids. J gave up 7 bases and V 2 bases, and 6 bases lay outside the gene matches. Here the CDR3 DNA reads TGTGCCAGCAGTTACGACGGGACAGGGGGCAAGGAGCAGTACTTC. Translation: CASSYDGTGGKEQYF.

This sequence joins TRBV9 and TRBJ2-6, with TRBD1 matching 9 bases. The CDR3 sequence is 13 residues long. The V gene's germline CDR1 is SGDLS and CDR2 YYNGEE. J was trimmed by 11 bases and V by 3 bases; bases with no gene match: 3. CDR3 sequence reads: CASSGQGDYVLTF. The CDR3 coding sequence is TGTGCCAGCAGCGGACAGGGGGACTACGTCCTGACTTTC.

This clonotype was seen ten or more times. The chain couples TRBV10-2 to TRBJ2-2; D is unclear. Germline V gene lookup returns CDR1 WSHSY and CDR2 SAAADI. The CDR3 has 15 residues. V lost 0 bases and J 3 bases, leaving 8 bases between the germline ends. The CDR3: CASSESSLYTGELFF. CDR3 DNA sequence: TGCGCCAGCAGTGAGTCATCCCTGTACACCGGGGAGCTGTTTTTT.